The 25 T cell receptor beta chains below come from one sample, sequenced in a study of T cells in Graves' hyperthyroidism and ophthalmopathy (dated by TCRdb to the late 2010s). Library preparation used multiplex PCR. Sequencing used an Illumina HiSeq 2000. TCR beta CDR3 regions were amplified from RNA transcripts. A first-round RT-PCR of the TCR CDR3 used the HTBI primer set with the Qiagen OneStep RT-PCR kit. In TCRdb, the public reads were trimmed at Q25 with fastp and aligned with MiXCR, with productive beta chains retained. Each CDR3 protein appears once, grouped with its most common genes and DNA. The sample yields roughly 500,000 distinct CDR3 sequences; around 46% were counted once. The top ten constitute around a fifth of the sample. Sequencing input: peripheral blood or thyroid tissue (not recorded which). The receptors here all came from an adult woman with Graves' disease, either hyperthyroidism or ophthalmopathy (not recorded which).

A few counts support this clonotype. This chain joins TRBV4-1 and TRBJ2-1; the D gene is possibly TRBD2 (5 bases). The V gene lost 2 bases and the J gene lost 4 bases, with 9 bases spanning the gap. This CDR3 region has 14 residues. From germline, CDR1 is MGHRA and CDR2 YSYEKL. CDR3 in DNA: TGCGCCAGCAGCCAACAGCTAGCTTACAATGAGCAGTTCTTC. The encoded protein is CASSQQLAYNEQFF.

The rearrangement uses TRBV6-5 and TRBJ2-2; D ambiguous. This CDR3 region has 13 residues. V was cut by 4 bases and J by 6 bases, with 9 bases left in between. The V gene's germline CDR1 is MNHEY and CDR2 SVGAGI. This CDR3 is CASSFQPPGELFF. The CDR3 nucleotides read TGTGCCAGCAGTTTTCAACCTCCCGGGGAGCTGTTTTTT.

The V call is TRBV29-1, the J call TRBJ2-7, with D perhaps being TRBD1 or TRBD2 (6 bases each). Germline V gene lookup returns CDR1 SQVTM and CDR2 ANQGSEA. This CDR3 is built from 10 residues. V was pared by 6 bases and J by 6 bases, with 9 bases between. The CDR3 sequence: CSVGGSEQYF. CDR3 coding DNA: TGCAGCGTCGGGGGCTCCGAGCAGTACTTC.

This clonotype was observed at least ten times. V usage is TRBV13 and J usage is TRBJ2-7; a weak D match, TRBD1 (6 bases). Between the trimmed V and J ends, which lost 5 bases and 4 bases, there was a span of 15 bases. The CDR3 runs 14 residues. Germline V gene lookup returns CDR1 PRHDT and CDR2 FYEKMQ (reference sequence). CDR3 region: CASSLLGARYEQYF. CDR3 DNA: TGTGCCAGCAGCCTCCTGGGGGCGCGGTACGAGCAGTACTTC.

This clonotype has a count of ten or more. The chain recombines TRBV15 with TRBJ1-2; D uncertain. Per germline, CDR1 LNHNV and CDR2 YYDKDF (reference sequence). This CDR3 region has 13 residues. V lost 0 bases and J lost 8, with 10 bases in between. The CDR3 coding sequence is TGTGCCACCAGCAGAGAAGAGGGCGCGGGCTACACCTTC. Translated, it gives CATSREEGAGYTF.

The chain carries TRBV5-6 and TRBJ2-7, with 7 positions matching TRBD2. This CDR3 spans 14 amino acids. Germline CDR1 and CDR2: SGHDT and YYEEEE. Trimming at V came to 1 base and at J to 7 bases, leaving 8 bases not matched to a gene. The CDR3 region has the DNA TGTGCCAGCAGCTTGCGGCAGCGGGGATCGGAGCAGTACTTC. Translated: CASSLRQRGSEQYF.

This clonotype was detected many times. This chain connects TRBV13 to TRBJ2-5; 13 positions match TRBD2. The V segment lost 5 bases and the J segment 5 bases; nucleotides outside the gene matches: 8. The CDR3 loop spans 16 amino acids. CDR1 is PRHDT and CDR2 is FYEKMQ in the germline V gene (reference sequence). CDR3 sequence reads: CASSTGLAGVTETQYF. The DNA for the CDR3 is TGTGCCAGCAGCACCGGACTAGCGGGAGTTACGGAGACCCAGTACTTC.

CDR3 protein: CASSQEVGGLLSPLHF. The CDR3 DNA follows: TGTGCCAGCAGCCAAGAAGTGGGGGGCCTCCTTTCACCCCTCCACTTT. The rearrangement uses TRBV7-9 and TRBJ1-6; the D gene is possibly TRBD1 (6 bases). The V gene lost 5 bases and the J gene lost 9 bases, with 20 bases spanning the gap. The CDR3 runs 16 residues. The germline V gene encodes CDR1 SEHNR and CDR2 FQNEAQ (reference sequence).

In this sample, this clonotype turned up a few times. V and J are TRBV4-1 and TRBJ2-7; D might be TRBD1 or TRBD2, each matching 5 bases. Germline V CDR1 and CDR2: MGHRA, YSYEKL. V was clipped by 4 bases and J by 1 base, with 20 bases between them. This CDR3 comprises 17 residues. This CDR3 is CASSLLSSRQRSYEQYF. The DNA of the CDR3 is TGCGCCAGCAGCCTCTTATCGTCAAGACAGCGGTCCTACGAGCAGTACTTC.

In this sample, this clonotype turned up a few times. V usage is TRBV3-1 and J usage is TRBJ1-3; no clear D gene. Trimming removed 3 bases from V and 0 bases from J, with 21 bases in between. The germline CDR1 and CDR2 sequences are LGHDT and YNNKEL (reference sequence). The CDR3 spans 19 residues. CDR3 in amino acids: CASSQSFLGRRDSGNTIYF. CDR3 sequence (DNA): TGTGCCAGCAGCCAGTCCTTCTTAGGGAGGAGGGACTCTGGAAACACCATATATTTT.

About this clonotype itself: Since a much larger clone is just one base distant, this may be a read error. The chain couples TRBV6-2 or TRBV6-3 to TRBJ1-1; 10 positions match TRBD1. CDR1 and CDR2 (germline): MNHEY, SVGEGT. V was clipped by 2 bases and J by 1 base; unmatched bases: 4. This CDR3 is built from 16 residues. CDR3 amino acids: CASSYHRDRGNTEAFF. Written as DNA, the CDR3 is TGTGCCAGCAGTTACCACCGGGACAGGGGGAACACTGAAGCTTTCTTT.

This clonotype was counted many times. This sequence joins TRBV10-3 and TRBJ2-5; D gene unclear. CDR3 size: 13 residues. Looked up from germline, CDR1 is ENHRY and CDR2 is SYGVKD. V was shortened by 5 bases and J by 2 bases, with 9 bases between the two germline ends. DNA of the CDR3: TGTGCCATCAGTAAGGGTGGGCAAGAGACCCAGTACTTC. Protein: CAISKGGQETQYF.

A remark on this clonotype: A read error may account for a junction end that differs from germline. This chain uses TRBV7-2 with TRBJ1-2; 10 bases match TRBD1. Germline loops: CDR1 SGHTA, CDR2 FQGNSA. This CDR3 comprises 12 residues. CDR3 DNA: TGTGCCAGCAGCTTGCAGACAGGGGGCTACACCTTT. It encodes CASSLQTGGYTF.

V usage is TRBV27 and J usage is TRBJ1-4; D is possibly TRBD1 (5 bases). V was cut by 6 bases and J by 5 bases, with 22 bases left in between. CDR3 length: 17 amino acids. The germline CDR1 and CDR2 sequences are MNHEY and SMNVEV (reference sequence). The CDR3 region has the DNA TGTGCCAGCAGCCCCCCAAAGTACGGCGGGGGAAATGAAAAACTGTTTTTT. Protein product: CASSPPKYGGGNEKLFF.

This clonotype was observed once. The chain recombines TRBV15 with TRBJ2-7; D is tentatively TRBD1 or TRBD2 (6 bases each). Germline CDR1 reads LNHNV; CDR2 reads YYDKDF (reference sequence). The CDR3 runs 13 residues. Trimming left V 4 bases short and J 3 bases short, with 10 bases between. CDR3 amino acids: CATSIGGYYEQYF. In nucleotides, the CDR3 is TGTGCCACCAGCATAGGGGGGTACTACGAGCAGTACTTC.

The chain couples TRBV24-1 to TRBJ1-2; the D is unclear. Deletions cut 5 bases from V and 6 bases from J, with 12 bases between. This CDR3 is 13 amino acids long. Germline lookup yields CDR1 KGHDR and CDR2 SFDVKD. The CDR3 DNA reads TGTGCCACCAGTGCCATCCCGGTGGATGGCTACACCTTC. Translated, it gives CATSAIPVDGYTF.

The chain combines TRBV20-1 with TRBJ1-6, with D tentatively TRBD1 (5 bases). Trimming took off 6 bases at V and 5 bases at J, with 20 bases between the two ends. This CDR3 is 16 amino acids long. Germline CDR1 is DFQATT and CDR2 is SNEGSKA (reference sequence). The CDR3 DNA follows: TGCAGTGCCATCAGTGCGACAGATTATAATAATTCACCCCTCCACTTT. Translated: CSAISATDYNNSPLHF.

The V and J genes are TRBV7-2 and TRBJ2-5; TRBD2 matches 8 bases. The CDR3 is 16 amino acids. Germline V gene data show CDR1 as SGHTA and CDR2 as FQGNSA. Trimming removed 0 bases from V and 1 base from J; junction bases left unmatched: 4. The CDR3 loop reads CASSLASGGAQETQYF. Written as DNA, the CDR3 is TGTGCCAGCAGCTTAGCTTCGGGGGGGGCCCAAGAGACCCAGTACTTC.

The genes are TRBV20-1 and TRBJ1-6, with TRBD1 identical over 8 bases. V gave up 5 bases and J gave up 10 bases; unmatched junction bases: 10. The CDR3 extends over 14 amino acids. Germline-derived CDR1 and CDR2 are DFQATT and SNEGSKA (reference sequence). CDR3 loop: CSAAGQGGTSPLHF. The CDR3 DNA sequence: TGCAGTGCTGCCGGACAGGGAGGTACATCACCCCTCCACTTT.

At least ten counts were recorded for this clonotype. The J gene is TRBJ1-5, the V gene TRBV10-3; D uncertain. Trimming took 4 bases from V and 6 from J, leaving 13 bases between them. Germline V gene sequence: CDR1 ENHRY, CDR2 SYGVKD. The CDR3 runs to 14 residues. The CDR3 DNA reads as TGTGCCATCAGTGTAATCGGCGGCAGTCAGCCCCAGCATTTT. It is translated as CAISVIGGSQPQHF.

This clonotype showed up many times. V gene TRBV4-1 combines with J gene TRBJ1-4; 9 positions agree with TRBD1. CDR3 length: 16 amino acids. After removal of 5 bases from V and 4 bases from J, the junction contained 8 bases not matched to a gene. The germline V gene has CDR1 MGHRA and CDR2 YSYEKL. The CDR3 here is CASSESGQGLNEKLFF. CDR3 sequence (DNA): TGCGCCAGCAGCGAAAGCGGACAGGGGCTTAATGAAAAACTGTTTTTT.

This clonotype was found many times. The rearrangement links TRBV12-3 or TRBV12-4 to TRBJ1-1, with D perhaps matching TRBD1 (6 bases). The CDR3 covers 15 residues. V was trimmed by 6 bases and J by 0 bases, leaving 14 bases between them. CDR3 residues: CASRRGGSMNTEAFF. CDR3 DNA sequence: TGTGCCAGCAGGAGGGGGGGGAGCATGAACACTGAAGCTTTCTTT.

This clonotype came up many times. The CDR3, as DNA: TGCGCCAGCAGTCGGGACGTAAACGGGGAGCTGTTTTTT. Translating it yields CASSRDVNGELFF. The rearrangement uses TRBV5-1 and TRBJ2-2; D is tentatively TRBD1 or TRBD2 (5 bases each). The CDR3 sequence is 13 residues long. Germline V gives CDR1 SGHRS, CDR2 YFSETQ. Trimming removed 5 bases from V and 7 bases from J, with 12 bases in between. The full variable domain, in which reference TRBV5-1 and TRBJ2-2 provide the parts outside the CDR3, is KAGVTQTPRYLIKTRGQQVTLSCSPISGHRSVSWYQQTPGQGLQFLFEYFSETQRNKGNFPGRFSGRQFSNSRSEMNVSTLELGDSALYLCASSRDVNGELFFGEGSRLTVL.

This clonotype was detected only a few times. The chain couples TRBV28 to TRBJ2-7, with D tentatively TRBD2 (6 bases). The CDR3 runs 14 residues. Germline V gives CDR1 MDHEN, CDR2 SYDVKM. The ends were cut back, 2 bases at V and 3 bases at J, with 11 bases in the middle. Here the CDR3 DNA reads TGTGCCAGCAGTTTACGGGGGTACAACTACGAGCAGTACTTC. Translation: CASSLRGYNYEQYF.

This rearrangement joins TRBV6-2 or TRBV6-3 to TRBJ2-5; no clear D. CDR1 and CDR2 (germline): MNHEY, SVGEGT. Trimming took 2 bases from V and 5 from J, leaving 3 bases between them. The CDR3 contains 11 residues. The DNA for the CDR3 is TGTGCCAGCAGTTACGCTGAGACCCAGTACTTC. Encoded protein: CASSYAETQYF.